This T cell receptor beta chain derives from a study of regulatory T cells in long-lasting Graves disease. Time point defined: newly diagnosed GD, antithyroid drugs for less than 3 months. Construction of the TCR library relied on RNA isolated from PBMCs. With iRepertoire HTBI primers and Arm-PCR of CDR3 regions, TCR beta libraries were built. MiXCR, run by TCRdb on the multiplex PCR reads, gives a single entry per CDR3 protein. The profile shows 500,000 to 700,000 distinct CDR3 sequences, less than 20% of them singletons. Notes on this clonotype: The antigen remains undetermined.

Regarding the study as a whole: It was in persistent disease that TRBV28, TRBJ1-2 and TRBJ2-5 were favored.

V shed 9 bases and J shed 2 bases, with 14 bases lying between them. This CDR3 is built from 13 residues. Germline V CDR1 and CDR2: KGHSH, LQKENI. The same specimen was also included in a second study, on T cells in Graves' hyperthyroidism and ophthalmopathy.

The TCR originated in a woman aged 25 to 39 with Graves disease. This material consisted of peripheral blood mononuclear cells (PBMCs), taken at new diagnosis, from a patient treated with antithyroid drugs. The rearrangement uses TRBV18 and TRBJ2-7; D is perhaps TRBD1 (5 bases). The CDR3 DNA follows: TGTGCCAGTTCGGCCCAACAGGCCTACGAGCAGTACTTC. Its protein product is CASSAQQAYEQYF.